What follows are 31 T cell receptor beta chains derived from one specimen sequenced in a study of cytomegalovirus exposure and HLA in healthy donors. This table comes from immunoSEQ multiplex PCR, and its TCRdb copy is limited to in-frame clones, with some not included. Counted here are over 110,000 clones, more than 85% occurring once; the ten biggest clones make up 8.7%. Specimen: PBMCs. These receptors were taken from a man aged 18 to 29 in good health and CMV-seropositive.

This sequence joins TRBV6-1 and TRBJ1-4, with D possibly TRBD1 on 6 matching bases. Germline assignment: CDR1 MNHNS and CDR2 SASEGT. Trimming cost V 5 bases and J 8 bases, with 12 bases left between them. The CDR3 consists of 13 residues. The CDR3 protein is CASSLTGYEKLFF. CDR3 nucleotides: TGTGCCAGCAGTCTCACAGGGTACGAAAAACTGTTTTTT.

The chain recombines TRBV5-4 with TRBJ2-2; 7 positions agree with TRBD1. Trimming at V came to 1 base and at J to 7 bases, leaving 7 bases not matched to a gene. This CDR3 region has 15 residues. The germline V gene has CDR1 SGHNT and CDR2 YYREEE (reference sequence). CDR3 residues: CASSLQDRENGELFF. The CDR3 region has the DNA TGTGCCAGCAGCTTGCAAGACAGGGAGAACGGGGAGCTGTTTTTT.

The chain is built from TRBV18 and TRBJ1-3; 8 bases map to TRBD1. The V gene end was trimmed by 3 bases and the J gene end by 8 bases; junction bases not matched to a gene: 6. The CDR3 runs 14 residues. Germline CDR1 KGHSH, CDR2 LQKENI. For the CDR3, the DNA is TGTGCCAGCTCACCGACCCAGGGGGCAGACACCATATATTTT. It encodes CASSPTQGADTIYF.

The chain uses TRBV5-1 and TRBJ2-1; 7 nucleotides align to TRBD1. With 4 bases clipped from V and 3 bases from J, the junction kept 13 bases outside the gene matches. From germline, CDR1 is SGHRS and CDR2 YFSETQ. This CDR3 has 17 residues. DNA of the CDR3: TGCGCCAGCAGCATCCCTCGACAGGGCCGACTCTACAATGAGCAGTTCTTC. Translated, it gives CASSIPRQGRLYNEQFF.

J is TRBJ1-2 and V is TRBV11-2; a possible D gene is TRBD1 (6 bases). Germline V gene data show CDR1 as SGHAT and CDR2 as FQNNGV. Trimming pared 5 bases from V and 4 bases from J, leaving 17 bases between. The CDR3 loop spans 15 amino acids. The CDR3 sequence: CASSPPMTGLYGYTF. The DNA for the CDR3 is TGTGCCAGCAGCCCCCCCATGACAGGACTCTATGGCTACACCTTC.

This rearrangement joins TRBV19 to TRBJ2-6; no clear D. Germline assignment: CDR1 LNHDA and CDR2 SQIVND (reference sequence). This CDR3 has 17 amino acids. Trimming shortened V by 0 bases and J by 0 bases, and 9 bases separated the two germline ends. CDR3 residues: CASSIDVSVSGANVLTF. The DNA of the CDR3 is TGTGCCAGTAGTATAGACGTATCCGTCTCTGGGGCCAACGTCCTGACTTTC.

The gene calls are TRBV5-1 and TRBJ2-1, with 7 positions matching TRBD1. The trim removed 0 bases at V and 2 bases at J, leaving 11 bases unmatched. CDR1 is SGHRS and CDR2 is YFSETQ in the germline V gene. The length of the CDR3 is 18 residues. The CDR3 DNA reads TGCGCCAGCAGCTTGGGGGGGCGGATAGACAGGGCCTACAATGAGCAGTTCTTC. It translates to CASSLGGRIDRAYNEQFF.

The V and J genes are TRBV25-1 and TRBJ2-3; a weak D match, TRBD1 (6 bases). Germline V lookup: CDR1 MGHDK, CDR2 SYGVNS. The CDR3 extends over 14 amino acids. Between the trimmed V and J ends, which lost 7 bases and 7 bases, there was a span of 18 bases. The CDR3 protein is CASIEPQGRNTQYF. CDR3 nucleotide sequence: TGTGCCAGCATCGAACCCCAGGGGCGAAATACGCAGTATTTT.

V usage is TRBV11-3 and J usage is TRBJ2-7, with 7 bases lining up with TRBD1. CDR1 SGHNT and CDR2 YENEEA come from the germline V gene. V was pared by 4 bases and J by 0 bases, with 0 bases of the junction left unmatched. The CDR3 spans 13 residues. CDR3 in amino acids: CASSWDSSYEQYF. The DNA of the CDR3 is TGTGCCAGCAGCTGGGACAGCTCCTACGAGCAGTACTTC.

The V call is TRBV5-1, the J call TRBJ2-1, with D possibly being TRBD1 (6 bases). Germline loops: CDR1 SGHRS, CDR2 YFSETQ. This CDR3 has 15 amino acids. The V and J ends lost 3 bases and 8 bases respectively, with 18 bases between them. CDR3 in DNA: TGCGCCAGCAGCTATATAGGGACAAAAGGGGATGAGCAGTTCTTC. It specifies CASSYIGTKGDEQFF. Supplemented by reference TRBV5-1 and TRBJ2-1, the full variable domain reads KAGVTQTPRYLIKTRGQQVTLSCSPISGHRSVSWYQQTPGQGLQFLFEYFSETQRNKGNFPGRFSGRQFSNSRSEMNVSTLELGDSALYLCASSYIGTKGDEQFFGPGTRLTVL.

The DNA for the CDR3 is TGTGCCAGCAGCTTTCATTACAGGGAAACAGATACGCAGTATTTT. Protein product: CASSFHYRETDTQYF. The chain recombines TRBV7-6 with TRBJ2-3, with D maybe TRBD1 (6 bases). The CDR3 spans 15 residues. Between the trimmed V and J ends, which lost 3 bases and 3 bases, there was a span of 13 bases. Germline values: CDR1 SGHVS, CDR2 FNYEAQ.

V and J are TRBV5-1 and TRBJ2-3; TRBD1 matches at 8 bases. The CDR3 has 15 residues. J lost 2 bases, V lost 4 bases, and 6 bases had no gene match. Germline V gives CDR1 SGHRS, CDR2 YFSETQ. This CDR3 is CASSLGQAYTDTQYF. The DNA for the CDR3 is TGCGCCAGCAGCCTGGGACAGGCGTACACAGATACGCAGTATTTT.

The chain recombines TRBV4-2 with TRBJ1-6; the match to TRBD1 covers 9 bases. The CDR3 runs to 17 residues. Germline trimming cut 0 bases from V and 7 bases from J; bases unmatched to any gene: 7. From germline, CDR1 is LGHNA and CDR2 YNFKEQ. The CDR3 nucleotides read TGTGCCAGCAGCCAAGATTCAGGTGGGACAGGGAATTCACCCCTCCACTTT. Translation gives CASSQDSGGTGNSPLHF.

The chain employs TRBV13 and TRBJ2-1; TRBD2 matches 14 bases. J was trimmed by 7 bases and V by 6 bases; bases with no gene match: 20. The CDR3 covers 20 residues. The germline gives CDR1 PRHDT, CDR2 FYEKMQ (reference sequence). The CDR3 DNA reads TGTGCCAGCAGTCCTCTGACCGGGACAGGGACTAGCGGGAGTTCGAATGAGCAGTTCTTC. Translation: CASSPLTGTGTSGSSNEQFF.

There are a few counts of this clone. The V gene is TRBV7-9, the J gene TRBJ2-2, with D possibly TRBD1 on 6 matching bases. The V end lost 8 bases, the J end lost 1 base, and 14 bases lay between the germline ends. Germline V gene lookup returns CDR1 SEHNR and CDR2 FQNEAQ (reference sequence). The CDR3 spans 15 residues. The CDR3 DNA reads TGTGCCAGCCACAAGGGGACACTGAACACCGGGGAGCTGTTTTTT. Protein: CASHKGTLNTGELFF. Based on the CDR3 plus reference TRBV7-9 and TRBJ2-2, the full variable domain is DTGVSQNPRHKITKRGQNVTFRCDPISEHNRLYWYRQTLGQGPEFLTYFQNEAQLEKSRLLSDRFSAERPKGSFSTLEIQRTEQGDSAMYLCASHKGTLNTGELFFGEGSRLTVL.

The genes are TRBV5-8 and TRBJ1-2; 8 bases align to TRBD1. Germline V CDR1 and CDR2: SGHTS, YDEGEE. V gave up 3 bases and J gave up 8 bases; unmatched junction bases: 9. The CDR3 contains 14 residues. CDR3 DNA sequence: TGTGCCAGCAGCTGGACGGACAGGGTACGGGGCTACACCTTC. Translating gives CASSWTDRVRGYTF. Looking up the rest from reference TRBV5-8 and TRBJ1-2 gives the full variable domain: EAGVTQSPTHLIKTRGQQATLRCSPISGHTSVYWYQQALGLGLQFLLWYDEGEERNRGNFPPRFSGRQFPNYSSELNVNALELEDSALYLCASSWTDRVRGYTFGSGTRLTVV.

J is TRBJ1-2 and V is TRBV19, with a tentative D call TRBD1 (5 bases). This CDR3 region has 16 residues. Germline V gene sequence: CDR1 LNHDA, CDR2 SQIVND (reference sequence). Between the trimmed V and J ends, which lost 5 bases and 1 base, there was a span of 17 bases. This CDR3 reads CASSPGGRQVNYGYTF. The DNA for the CDR3 is TGTGCCAGTAGTCCCGGGGGACGGCAAGTTAACTATGGCTACACCTTC.

The sample holds a few counts of this clone. The chain combines TRBV30 with TRBJ2-1, with D perhaps TRBD2 (5 bases). This CDR3 comprises 12 residues. Germline assignment: CDR1 GTSNPN and CDR2 SVGIG (reference sequence). Between the trimmed V and J ends, which lost 2 bases and 10 bases, there was a span of 12 bases. The CDR3 here is CAWSPLTREQFF. CDR3 sequence (DNA): TGTGCCTGGAGTCCTCTCACTAGGGAGCAGTTCTTC.

The chain recombines TRBV29-1 with TRBJ2-1; TRBD2 aligns across 12 bases. The trim removed 3 bases at V and 5 bases at J, leaving 5 bases unmatched. This CDR3 region has 15 residues. Germline loops: CDR1 SQVTM, CDR2 ANQGSEA. CDR3: CSVDPRTSGDNEQFF. The CDR3 DNA sequence: TGCAGCGTTGACCCCAGGACTAGCGGGGACAATGAGCAGTTCTTC.

V is TRBV19 and J is TRBJ1-1, with 7 bases lining up with TRBD1. CDR3 length: 12 amino acids. J gave up 10 bases and V 3 bases, and 5 bases lay outside the gene matches. Per the germline V gene, CDR1 is LNHDA and CDR2 is SQIVND (reference sequence). The CDR3 here is CASSINRGRAFF. The DNA for the CDR3 is TGTGCCAGTAGTATTAACAGGGGCCGAGCTTTCTTT.

The V and J genes are TRBV5-6 and TRBJ2-5; TRBD2 matches at 10 bases. Per germline, CDR1 SGHDT and CDR2 YYEEEE. Trimming at V came to 4 bases and at J to 5 bases, leaving 8 bases not matched to a gene. The CDR3 sequence is 15 residues long. This chain's CDR3 is CASSAVLAGVETQYF. CDR3 nucleotide sequence: TGTGCCAGCAGCGCGGTCCTAGCGGGGGTGGAGACCCAGTACTTC.

The chain combines TRBV9 with TRBJ2-1, with 10 bases aligning to TRBD1. Per germline, CDR1 SGDLS and CDR2 YYNGEE. The J segment lost 7 bases and the V segment lost 3 bases, leaving 10 bases of the junction unmatched. This CDR3 is 16 amino acids long. This CDR3 reads CASSAPGQGKVNEQFF. The CDR3 DNA sequence: TGTGCCAGCAGCGCTCCGGGACAGGGGAAAGTAAATGAGCAGTTCTTC.

DNA for the CDR3: TGTGCCACCAGCAGGGGGACAGGTCCCTACGGGCAGTATTTT. Its translation is CATSRGTGPYGQYF. The chain uses TRBV15 and TRBJ2-3; 8 bases fit TRBD1. The CDR3 covers 14 residues. The V and J ends lost 3 bases and 11 bases, in that order; junction bases with no gene match: 10. Germline V lookup: CDR1 LNHNV, CDR2 YYDKDF (reference sequence).

The chain uses TRBV27 and TRBJ2-1; 9 positions agree with TRBD2. From germline, CDR1 is MNHEY and CDR2 SMNVEV (reference sequence). The CDR3 extends over 14 amino acids. V gave up 6 bases and J gave up 3 bases; unmatched junction bases: 3. CDR3 nucleotides: TGTGCCAGCAGCAGACTAGCGGTCTACAATGAGCAGTTCTTC. Its protein is CASSRLAVYNEQFF.

The chain has TRBV28 and TRBJ2-1; D not resolved. V lost 5 bases and J 5 bases, leaving 10 bases between the germline ends. The germline V gene has CDR1 MDHEN and CDR2 SYDVKM. The CDR3 is made up of 13 amino acids. DNA for the CDR3: TGTGCCAGCAGTACCCGGAGAAACAATGAGCAGTTCTTC. The encoded protein is CASSTRRNNEQFF.

The V and J genes are TRBV7-6 and TRBJ2-2; D perhaps matches TRBD1 (6 bases). Germline V lookup: CDR1 SGHVS, CDR2 FNYEAQ. The V and J ends lost 4 bases and 2 bases respectively, with 11 bases between them. The CDR3 has 15 residues. The CDR3 region has the DNA TGTGCCAGCAGCTCCGGGACACCTAACACCGGGGAGCTGTTTTTT. Encoded protein: CASSSGTPNTGELFF.

The chain carries TRBV27 and TRBJ2-5; weak D call: TRBD2 (6 bases). The CDR3 is 19 amino acids. V was pared by 6 bases and J by 1 base, with 27 bases between. Germline lookup yields CDR1 MNHEY and CDR2 SMNVEV (reference sequence). The CDR3 protein is CASSARPKVGGVSQETQYF. CDR3 sequence (DNA): TGTGCCAGCAGCGCACGCCCAAAGGTTGGAGGGGTTTCCCAAGAGACCCAGTACTTC.

This clone has at least ten counts. CDR3 coding DNA: TGTGCCAGTAGTAGGGGACTAGCGGGAGGGGAGCAGTTCTTC. Amino acid sequence: CASSRGLAGGEQFF. This chain connects TRBV19 to TRBJ2-1; 16 bases align to TRBD2. The CDR3 is made up of 14 amino acids. With 4 bases clipped from V and 10 bases from J, the junction kept 1 base outside the gene matches. Germline values: CDR1 LNHDA, CDR2 SQIVND (reference sequence).

The J gene is TRBJ2-7, the V gene TRBV29-1; 7 nucleotides align to TRBD2. This CDR3 contains 14 residues. With 3 bases clipped from V and 0 bases from J, the junction kept 5 bases outside the gene matches. CDR1 and CDR2 (germline): SQVTM, ANQGSEA. In DNA, the CDR3 is TGCAGCGTTGAGGACGGGAGGAGCTCCTACGAGCAGTACTTC. It translates to CSVEDGRSSYEQYF.

J is TRBJ2-7 and V is TRBV7-8, with 8 bases lining up with TRBD1. V shed 0 bases, J shed 1 base, and the junction held 2 bases outside the gene matches. This CDR3 spans 15 amino acids. Germline V gives CDR1 SGHVS, CDR2 FQNEAQ. DNA for the CDR3: TGTGCCAGCAGCTTAGCACAGGGGGAATCCTACGAGCAGTACTTC. Translation gives CASSLAQGESYEQYF. Together with reference TRBV7-8 and TRBJ2-7, the CDR3 gives the full variable domain: GAGVSQSPRYKVAKRGQDVALRCDPISGHVSLFWYQQALGQGPEFLTYFQNEAQLDKSGLPSDRFFAERPEGSVSTLKIQRTQQEDSAVYLCASSLAQGESYEQYFGPGTRLTVT.

CDR3 coding DNA: TGTGCCATCAGCCCCGGACAGACTATCACAGATACGCAGTATTTT. Protein sequence: CAISPGQTITDTQYF. V gene TRBV10-3 combines with J gene TRBJ2-3; possibly TRBD1 for D (6 bases). V shed 6 bases and J shed 2 bases, with 15 bases lying between them. Germline lookup yields CDR1 ENHRY and CDR2 SYGVKD. CDR3 size: 15 residues.